Following are 27 T cell receptor beta chains from one sample sequenced in a study of early T cells in non-severe SARS-CoV-2 infection (dated by TCRdb to about 2021). The library was generated by 5' RACE. The listed sequencing device is NextSeq 500. TCRdb ran its own pipeline on the public reads, namely fastp trimming at Q25 and MiXCR clone calling, and kept in-frame beta chains. CDR3 protein duplicates are merged, each entry listing the most common genes and DNA. This sample comprises 43,000 or so distinct CDR3 sequences, roughly 7.3% of them detected only once. Together, the top ten hold approximately 8.3% of the sample. Specimen: whole blood. The source is an adult who was a healthcare worker with PCR-confirmed SARS-CoV-2 infection or an uninfected control (not recorded which).

This clonotype showed up many times. The chain employs TRBV19 and TRBJ1-5; unclear D gene. There are 14 residues in the CDR3. With 5 bases removed from V and 9 bases from J, the gap between germline ends came to 17 bases. Germline V gene data show CDR1 as LNHDA and CDR2 as SQIVND (reference sequence). For the CDR3, the DNA is TGTGCCAGTAGTTCACGGCAGGCCGAACGGCCCCAGCATTTT. Translated: CASSSRQAERPQHF.

There are many counts of this clonotype. The genes are TRBV4-2 and TRBJ2-1; D unresolved. CDR3 length: 11 residues. From germline, CDR1 is LGHNA and CDR2 YNFKEQ. V was trimmed by 1 base and J by 14 bases, leaving 9 bases between them. CDR3 bases: TGTGCCAGCAGCCAAGCAGCGCGGAAGTTCTTC. Translated: CASSQAARKFF.

Only a few counts were recorded for this clonotype. The chain combines TRBV20-1 with TRBJ2-3; TRBD1 aligns across 11 bases. The CDR3 contains 15 residues. The ends lost 3 bases at V and 3 bases at J; junction bases unmatched: 5. CDR1 and CDR2 (germline): DFQATT, SNEGSKA (reference sequence). CDR3 in amino acids: CSASPRDRGTDTQYF. The CDR3 DNA reads TGCAGTGCTAGCCCCCGGGACAGGGGGACAGATACGCAGTATTTT.

Many counts were recorded for this clonotype. The V gene is TRBV9, the J gene TRBJ2-7; possible D gene TRBD2, 5 bases. The CDR3 extends over 15 amino acids. Germline CDR1 is SGDLS and CDR2 is YYNGEE. Trimming removed 0 bases from V and 3 bases from J, with 13 bases in between. The CDR3 loop reads CASSVGEGAYYEQYF. The CDR3 region has the DNA TGTGCCAGCAGCGTAGGTGAGGGCGCGTACTACGAGCAGTACTTC.

This clonotype was seen only a few times. Here the CDR3 reads CASTYGTGQETQYF. The CDR3 DNA reads TGTGCCAGCACCTACGGGACCGGCCAAGAGACCCAGTACTTC. The V and J genes are TRBV7-9 and TRBJ2-5; D may match TRBD1 or TRBD2 (5 bases each). V lost 7 bases and J lost 1, with 13 bases in between. CDR3 length: 14 amino acids. The germline V gene has CDR1 SEHNR and CDR2 FQNEAQ (reference sequence).

This clonotype occurred a few times. This sequence joins TRBV28 and TRBJ2-7; perhaps D is TRBD1 or TRBD2 (6 bases each). The CDR3 covers 17 residues. The V gene lost 5 bases and the J gene lost 3 bases, with 23 bases spanning the gap. Germline assignment: CDR1 MDHEN and CDR2 SYDVKM. CDR3 bases: TGTGCCAGCAGTCTTCGGACAGCGGGCGAGAAATTCTACGAGCAGTACTTC. This encodes CASSLRTAGEKFYEQYF. Using reference TRBV28 and TRBJ2-7 for the parts outside the CDR3, the full variable domain is DVKVTQSSRYLVKRTGEKVFLECVQDMDHENMFWYRQDPGLGLRLIYFSYDVKMKEKGDIPEGYSVSREKKERFSLILESASTNQTSMYLCASSLRTAGEKFYEQYFGPGTRLTVT.

This clonotype came up many times. The chain recombines TRBV2 with TRBJ2-3; 11 positions agree with TRBD2. Per the germline V gene, CDR1 is SNHLY and CDR2 is FYNNEI. The CDR3 extends over 16 amino acids. J gave up 2 bases and V 7 bases, and 8 bases lay outside the gene matches. CDR3 nucleotide sequence: TGTGCCAGCACTAGCGGGAGGATTCCCTCCACAGATACGCAGTATTTT. Its protein is CASTSGRIPSTDTQYF.

The chain couples TRBV9 to TRBJ2-7; D ambiguous. CDR3 length equals 12 residues. The germline gives CDR1 SGDLS, CDR2 YYNGEE. Between the trimmed V and J ends, which lost 3 bases and 0 bases, there was a span of 4 bases. CDR3 sequence (DNA): TGTGCCAGCAGCGACGACTCCTACGAGCAGTACTTC. It specifies CASSDDSYEQYF. Looking up the rest from reference TRBV9 and TRBJ2-7 gives the full variable domain: DSGVTQTPKHLITATGQRVTLRCSPRSGDLSVYWYQQSLDQGLQFLIQYYNGEERAKGNILERFSAQQFPDLHSELNLSSLELGDSALYFCASSDDSYEQYFGPGTRLTVT.

This clonotype was counted at least ten times. The chain combines TRBV27 with TRBJ1-6; D is ambiguous. This CDR3 comprises 16 residues. Trimming took 6 bases from V and 0 from J, leaving 12 bases between them. Germline V CDR1 and CDR2: MNHEY, SMNVEV (reference sequence). The CDR3 DNA sequence: TGTGCCAGCAGAGTCACAGCAAGCTCCTATAATTCACCCCTCCACTTT. Protein product: CASRVTASSYNSPLHF.

This chain joins TRBV28 and TRBJ2-4; 7 positions match TRBD2. Germline CDR1 and CDR2: MDHEN and SYDVKM. This CDR3 is 14 amino acids long. Losses at the gene ends were 7 bases for V and 7 bases for J; bases not matched to a gene: 10. The CDR3 region is CASITRSGENIQYF. In DNA, the CDR3 is TGTGCCAGCATCACTAGGAGCGGGGAGAACATTCAGTACTTC.

This clonotype was counted ten times or more. V usage is TRBV27 and J usage is TRBJ2-5; D gene uncertain. This CDR3 has 14 residues. Germline V CDR1 and CDR2: MNHEY, SMNVEV (reference sequence). The V gene lost 2 bases and the J gene lost 0 bases, with 7 bases spanning the gap. CDR3 sequence (DNA): TGTGCCAGCAGTTTAATAGGCCACCAAGAGACCCAGTACTTC. Its translation: CASSLIGHQETQYF.

The CDR3 region has the DNA TGTGCCAGCAGCCGCCGTGGGGCGAACGAGCAGTACTTC. Its protein is CASSRRGANEQYF. V is TRBV7-2 and J is TRBJ2-7, with D tentatively TRBD1 (5 bases). This CDR3 is built from 13 residues. The V end lost 5 bases, the J end lost 5 bases, and 13 bases lay between the germline ends. The germline CDR1 and CDR2 sequences are SGHTA and FQGNSA.

This clonotype has only a few counts. The chain carries TRBV28 and TRBJ2-6, with a weak D call TRBD2 (5 bases). Germline assignment: CDR1 MDHEN and CDR2 SYDVKM. Trimming took 3 bases from V and 0 from J, leaving 15 bases between them. The CDR3 has 18 amino acids. The CDR3 loop reads CASSLVGLYPSGANVLTF. The CDR3 DNA sequence: TGTGCCAGCAGTTTGGTTGGACTTTACCCCTCTGGGGCCAACGTCCTGACTTTC.

The rearrangement links TRBV28 to TRBJ1-2, with 7 nucleotides matching TRBD1. The CDR3 contains 14 residues. Germline V gene data show CDR1 as MDHEN and CDR2 as SYDVKM. After removal of 3 bases from V and 6 bases from J, the junction contained 7 bases not matched to a gene. The CDR3 nucleotides read TGTGCCAGCAGTTTTTCAGAAGGGGGCGATGGCTACACCTTC. Translating it yields CASSFSEGGDGYTF.

This clonotype was counted between two and nine times. The chain has TRBV21-1 and TRBJ2-7; the table's D call, TRBD1, was not checked against the DNA. TRBV21-1 has pseudogene status. The CDR3 sequence is 17 residues long. CDR3 in DNA: TGTGCCAGCTATAAGACAGGGGGCGCCTTTTGCTTCTACGAGCAGTACTTC. This sequence encodes CASYKTGGAFCFYEQYF.

This clonotype showed up many times. The V call is TRBV30, the J call TRBJ1-2; D remains ambiguous. Trimming removed 1 base at V and 1 base at J, with 4 bases between. CDR3 length: 12 amino acids. The germline V gene has CDR1 GTSNPN and CDR2 SVGIG (reference sequence). This chain's CDR3 is CAWSGSNYGYTF. The CDR3 nucleotides are TGTGCCTGGAGTGGGAGTAACTATGGCTACACCTTC.

The chain joins TRBV28 to TRBJ1-6, with D possibly being TRBD1 (5 bases). Looked up from germline, CDR1 is MDHEN and CDR2 is SYDVKM. The germline V and J ends were trimmed by 4 bases and 12 bases, with 10 bases remaining between them. This CDR3 spans 12 amino acids. CDR3 in DNA: TGTGCCAGCAGTTGGGACGGTGAACCCCTCCACTTT. The encoded protein is CASSWDGEPLHF. The complete variable domain, with remaining parts taken from reference TRBV28 and TRBJ1-6, reads DVKVTQSSRYLVKRTGEKVFLECVQDMDHENMFWYRQDPGLGLRLIYFSYDVKMKEKGDIPEGYSVSREKKERFSLILESASTNQTSMYLCASSWDGEPLHFGNGTRLTVT.

This clonotype has ten or more counts. This rearrangement joins TRBV19 to TRBJ2-7; no definite D call. The CDR3 spans 14 residues. Per the germline V gene, CDR1 is LNHDA and CDR2 is SQIVND (reference sequence). The V end was cut by 1 base, the J end by 3 bases, with 10 bases between. Written as DNA, the CDR3 is TGTGCCAGTAGTATAGCGGCAGGAGTCTACGAGCAGTACTTC. Its translation: CASSIAAGVYEQYF.

At least ten counts were recorded for this clonotype. The chain carries TRBV5-1 and TRBJ2-7; D gene unclear. Trimming took 1 base from V and 6 from J, leaving 23 bases between them. The CDR3 is 17 residues long. CDR1 and CDR2 (germline): SGHRS, YFSETQ. In DNA, the CDR3 is TGCGCCAGCAGCTTGCGGTCAGGAGTATTACGATATTTCGAGCAGTACTTC. This encodes CASSLRSGVLRYFEQYF.

This clonotype showed up just a few times. CDR3: CASSLEPEETQYF. The CDR3 DNA reads as TGTGCCAGCAGCTTAGAACCTGAAGAGACCCAGTACTTC. The chain recombines TRBV7-2 with TRBJ2-5; unclear D gene. Germline CDR1 reads SGHTA; CDR2 reads FQGNSA. The CDR3 spans 13 residues. The V end lost 1 base, the J end lost 3 bases, and 6 bases lay between the germline ends.

Regarding this clonotype: A junction end diverges from the germline sequence, so it may reflect a read error. The CDR3 region is CASSGDFTRF. The CDR3 DNA reads as TGTGCCAGCAGTGGGGACTTCACCAGATTC. V gene TRBV2 combines with J gene TRBJ2-7, with D perhaps TRBD2 (6 bases). Germline loops: CDR1 SNHLY, CDR2 FYNNEI. The CDR3 spans 10 residues.

This clonotype has ten or more counts. The genes are TRBV27 and TRBJ2-1, with unresolved D. Trimming pared 2 bases from V and 0 bases from J, leaving 8 bases between. The length of the CDR3 is 15 residues. CDR1 and CDR2 (germline): MNHEY, SMNVEV (reference sequence). For the CDR3, the DNA is TGTGCCAGCAGTTTAGGGCGAGCCTCCTACAATGAGCAGTTCTTC. Protein sequence: CASSLGRASYNEQFF.

This clonotype was observed a handful of times. The chain employs TRBV5-1 and TRBJ1-2; D perhaps matches TRBD1 (6 bases). V lost 2 bases to trimming and J lost 1 base, with 9 bases between them. CDR3 size: 14 residues. CDR1 and CDR2 from the germline V gene are SGHRS and YFSETQ. In DNA, the CDR3 is TGCGCCAGCAGCTTCAACAGGGATAACTATGGCTACACCTTC. Translation: CASSFNRDNYGYTF.

This clonotype was counted ten times or more. J is TRBJ2-1 and V is TRBV11-3; D possibly corresponds to TRBD2 (5 bases). This CDR3 spans 14 amino acids. Trimming cost V 0 bases and J 10 bases, with 13 bases left between them. CDR1 is SGHNT and CDR2 is YENEEA in the germline V gene. This CDR3 reads CASSLEARLPEQFF. Here the CDR3 DNA reads TGTGCCAGCAGCTTAGAGGCTAGACTACCAGAGCAGTTCTTC.

This clonotype was seen more than once but under ten times. The chain has TRBV3-1 and TRBJ2-4, with D possibly being TRBD2 (5 bases). The V and J ends lost 4 bases and 2 bases respectively, with 18 bases between them. CDR3 length: 17 amino acids. The germline gives CDR1 LGHDT, CDR2 YNNKEL (reference sequence). The CDR3 spells CASSRRGSSSTKNIQYF. DNA of the CDR3: TGTGCCAGCAGCCGCCGAGGGAGTAGCTCGACCAAAAACATTCAGTACTTC.

This clonotype occurred many times. The chain has TRBV28 and TRBJ1-2; 8 bases fit TRBD1. Germline CDR1 and CDR2: MDHEN and SYDVKM. This CDR3 is built from 15 residues. Germline trimming cut 3 bases from V and 8 bases from J; bases unmatched to any gene: 11. The CDR3 sequence: CASSFLTGEDWGYTF. CDR3 bases: TGTGCCAGCAGTTTTTTGACAGGGGAAGATTGGGGCTACACCTTC.

The chain combines TRBV20-1 with TRBJ2-1; 11 nucleotides match TRBD2. Germline CDR1 is DFQATT and CDR2 is SNEGSKA (reference sequence). This CDR3 region has 17 residues. The ends lost 5 bases at V and 6 bases at J; junction bases unmatched: 15. The CDR3 nucleotides are TGCAGTGCTGCCGGGTCTAGCGGGGGGTCGAGTCGCAATGAGCAGTTCTTC. This codes for CSAAGSSGGSSRNEQFF.